The TCR beta chain under discussion was sequenced for a study of OX40 agonist ivuxolimab in advanced cancers. For the study at large: It was ivuxolimab, an agonistic anti-OX40 (CD134) antibody, that patients were treated with.

Produced via immunoSEQ multiplex PCR; TCRdb's table is partial and in-frame only. The sample lists 100,000 to 110,000 clones; less than 95% were seen once. Sequenced here: CD4+ or CD8+ T cells sorted from blood, sampled in a trial of the OX40 agonist ivuxolimab. This sequence was found in an adult with an advanced solid tumor such as melanoma, head and neck, liver or kidney cancer.

In nucleotides, the CDR3 is TGTGCCAGCAGCTTAGGGGCCCATACCGGGACCGCTCCCGAGCAGTACTTC. Its protein is CASSLGAHTGTAPEQYF. This chain connects TRBV11-1 to TRBJ2-7, with D perhaps TRBD1 or TRBD2 (5 bases each). The CDR3 runs 17 residues. Trimming cost V 1 base and J 6 bases, with 22 bases left between them. CDR1 is SGHAT and CDR2 is FQDESV in the germline V gene (reference sequence). The full variable domain, in which reference TRBV11-1 and TRBJ2-7 provide the parts outside the CDR3, is EAEVAQSPRYKITEKSQAVAFWCDPISGHATLYWYRQILGQGPELLVQFQDESVVDDSQLPKDRFSAERLKGVDSTLKIQPAELGDSAMYLCASSLGAHTGTAPEQYFGPGTRLTVT.